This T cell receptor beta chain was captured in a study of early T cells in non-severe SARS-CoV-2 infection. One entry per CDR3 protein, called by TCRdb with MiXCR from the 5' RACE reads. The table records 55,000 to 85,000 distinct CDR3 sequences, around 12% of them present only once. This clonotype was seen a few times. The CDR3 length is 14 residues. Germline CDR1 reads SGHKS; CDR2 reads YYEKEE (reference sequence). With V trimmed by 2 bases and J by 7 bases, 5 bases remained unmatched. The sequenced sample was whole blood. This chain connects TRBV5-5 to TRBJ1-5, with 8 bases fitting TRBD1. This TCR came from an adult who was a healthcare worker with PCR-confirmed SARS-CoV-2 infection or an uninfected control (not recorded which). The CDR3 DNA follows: TGTGCCAGCAGCTTATCTACAGGGGGGCAGCCCCAGCATTTT. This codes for CASSLSTGGQPQHF.